The text below deals with one TCR beta chain. Clones were read by immunoSEQ multiplex PCR, and TCRdb kept only the in-frame ones, dropping some. The sample includes 200,000 or so clones, approximately 80% of them seen just once. This sample stems from a study of blood T cell repertoires in COVID-19. The overall study: Sites in the United States, Italy and Spain provided acute and convalescent COVID-19 samples.

Germline CDR1 reads MNHEY; CDR2 reads SVGAGI. The CDR3 runs to 13 residues. The V end was cut by 7 bases, the J end by 8 bases, with 15 bases between. What was sequenced was PBMCs or T cells enriched from blood (not recorded which). This clonotype originated in a woman between 40 and 50 years old with acute COVID-19. J is TRBJ2-1 and V is TRBV6-5; D is unresolved. In DNA form, the CDR3 reads TGTGCCAGCAACCTAGAATACAAGGATGAGCAGTTCTTC. Residues: CASNLEYKDEQFF.